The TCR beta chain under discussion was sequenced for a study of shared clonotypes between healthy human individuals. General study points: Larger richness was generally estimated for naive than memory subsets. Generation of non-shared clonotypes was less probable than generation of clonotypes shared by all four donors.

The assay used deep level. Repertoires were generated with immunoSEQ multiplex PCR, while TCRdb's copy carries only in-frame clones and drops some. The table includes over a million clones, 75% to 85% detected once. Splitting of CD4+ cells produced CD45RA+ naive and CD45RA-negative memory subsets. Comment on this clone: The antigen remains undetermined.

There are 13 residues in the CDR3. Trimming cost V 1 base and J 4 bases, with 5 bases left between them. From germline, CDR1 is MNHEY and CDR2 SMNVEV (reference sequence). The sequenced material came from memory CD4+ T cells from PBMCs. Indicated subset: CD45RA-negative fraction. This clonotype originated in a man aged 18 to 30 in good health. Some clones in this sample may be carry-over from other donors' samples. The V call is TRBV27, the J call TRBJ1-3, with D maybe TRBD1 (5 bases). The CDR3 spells CASSLWGGNTIYF. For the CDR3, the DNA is TGTGCCAGCAGTTTATGGGGGGGAAACACCATATATTTT.